The present TCR beta chain was sequenced within a study of blood T cell repertoires in COVID-19. Turning to the study itself: The analysed material was cDNA or gDNA that came from T cells, B-cell-depleted T cells, or PBMCs.

Libraries were prepared by immunoSEQ multiplex PCR; TCRdb keeps only in-frame clonotypes and omits some of them. This table has 35,000 to 40,000 clones, about 74% appearing once. Germline V lookup: CDR1 MNHEY, CDR2 SVGEGT. This CDR3 spans 15 amino acids. V was clipped by 6 bases and J by 3 bases; unmatched bases: 6. This clone occurred a few times. Material for sequencing was peripheral blood. The clonotype was recovered from a man between 65 and 85 years old with COVID-19, enrolled during active disease. This chain connects TRBV6-2 or TRBV6-3 to TRBJ2-3; 10 bases are a match to TRBD1. CDR3: CASSPGQGKTDTQYF. The CDR3 region has the DNA TGTGCCAGCAGCCCGGGACAGGGGAAGACAGATACGCAGTATTTT.